These T cell receptor beta chains were read from a single sample in a study of OX40 agonist ivuxolimab in advanced cancers. TCRdb's copy holds only in-frame clones and misses some; the assay was immunoSEQ multiplex PCR. The sample records roughly 77,000 clones, around 85% being singletons. Here the sequenced sample was CD4+ or CD8+ T cells sorted from blood, taken in a trial of the OX40 agonist ivuxolimab. These receptors were collected from an adult with an advanced solid tumor such as melanoma, head and neck, liver or kidney cancer. Both conserved end residues are part of each CDR3. The order of the fields is J gene, D gene, V gene, clone size, CDR3 DNA, CDR3 protein. The D gene is left open where the match is weak. A clone size is listed for some rows: how often the clone was seen (once, few, many), or a class if it is expanded.

TRBJ2-7	NA	TRBV7-9	NA	TGTGCCAGCAGCCTCCACCGATACAGGGACCTACCGGGAACCTACGAGCAGTACTTC	CASSLHRYRDLPGTYEQYF
TRBJ2-1	NA	TRBV5-1	NA	TGCGCCAGCAGCTTGGCAGCCTCCTACAATGAGCAGTTCTTC	CASSLAASYNEQFF
TRBJ1-6	NA	TRBV19	NA	TGTGCCAGTAGCCCCCAAGGTTACAAGGGGTCACCCCTCCACTTT	CASSPQGYKGSPLHF
TRBJ1-4	NA	TRBV28	NA	TGTGCCAGCAGTTTCGGATTTCGTAATGAAAAACTGTTTTTT	CASSFGFRNEKLFF
TRBJ1-2	NA	TRBV6-1	NA	TGTGCCAGCAGCCCAGATTACTATGGCTACACCTTC	CASSPDYYGYTF
TRBJ2-1	TRBD1	TRBV30	NA	TGTGCCTGGAGTCTGGGACAGTACAATGAGCAGTTCTTC	CAWSLGQYNEQFF
TRBJ1-6	TRBD1	TRBV6-6	NA	TGTGCCAGCAGTCTACAGGGGGCAAAGTATAATTCACCCCTCCACTTT	CASSLQGAKYNSPLHF
TRBJ2-1	NA	TRBV5-1	NA	TGCGCCAGCACCGACAAATCCTCCTACAATGAGCAGTTCTTC	CASTDKSSYNEQFF
TRBJ2-3	TRBD1	TRBV5-1	NA	TGCGCCAGCAGCTCTGGACAGGGGGGCGATACGCAGTATTTT	CASSSGQGGDTQYF
TRBJ2-3	TRBD2	TRBV19	NA	TGTGCCAGTAAACTAGCGGGGGCGGGGGATACGCAGTATTTT	CASKLAGAGDTQYF
TRBJ2-1	TRBD2	TRBV29-1	NA	TGCAGCGTTACAGGGCGGGGGGGGCCCTACAATGAGCAGTTCTTC	CSVTGRGGPYNEQFF
TRBJ2-7	NA	TRBV19	NA	TGTGCCAGTAGTATTACAGGGTATTCCTACGAGCAGTACTTC	CASSITGYSYEQYF
TRBJ2-7	NA	TRBV7-9	NA	TGTGCCAGCAGCCGGGATTACTACGAGCAGTACTTC	CASSRDYYEQYF
TRBJ1-6	NA	TRBV30	NA	TGTGCCTGGAGTTTTCCCGAGGGGGGTTCACCCCTCCACTTT	CAWSFPEGGSPLHF
TRBJ2-1	TRBD1	TRBV20-1	NA	TGCAGTGGCAGACAGGGTCATCAGCAGTTCTTC	CSGRQGHQQFF
TRBJ1-1	TRBD1	TRBV7-2	NA	TGTGCCAGCAGCCCCGACAGGGAAAACACTGAAGCTTTCTTT	CASSPDRENTEAFF
TRBJ2-3	NA	TRBV6-1	NA	TGTGCCAGCAGTGAAAATAGAAGGGGGGATACGCAGTATTTT	CASSENRRGDTQYF
TRBJ1-5	NA	TRBV16	NA	TGTGCCAGCAGCCAATCCGTGGGAAACAGCAATCAGCCCCAGCATTTT	CASSQSVGNSNQPQHF
TRBJ2-6	NA	TRBV7-2	NA	TGTGCCAAGTCTATTACTGGGGCCAACGTCCTGACTTTC	CAKSITGANVLTF
TRBJ2-5	NA	TRBV4-3	once	TGCGCCAGCAGCCAAGAGGCACTACAAGAGACCCAGTACTTC	CASSQEALQETQYF
TRBJ1-4	TRBD1	TRBV6-1	NA	TGTGCCAGCAGTCCATCAGGGGGGTTTGAAAAACTGTTTTTT	CASSPSGGFEKLFF
TRBJ1-2	NA	TRBV6-6	NA	TGTGCCAGCAGTTCAGCGAAGCGCCCACTCCTAGGCTACACCTTC	CASSSAKRPLLGYTF
TRBJ1-1	NA	TRBV25-1	NA	TGTGCCAGCAGTGAAGTTGGGCGGGGGAACACTGAAGCTTTCTTT	CASSEVGRGNTEAFF
TRBJ2-6	TRBD1	TRBV6-1	NA	TGTGCCGCAACGGACAGGGGCAACGTCCTGACTTTC	CAATDRGNVLTF
TRBJ2-2	NA	TRBV7-3	NA	TGTGCCAGCAGCCAAAGGGCCCTAGCAGGGGCGAACACCGGGGAGCTGTTTTTT	CASSQRALAGANTGELFF
TRBJ1-6	NA	TRBV30	NA	TGTGCCCCCTACGCGGGGGCCAGCACCTATAATTCACCCCTCCACTTT	CAPYAGASTYNSPLHF
TRBJ1-4	NA	TRBV7-2	NA	TGTGCCAGCAGCCCGTGGGGAGGGAATGAAAAACTGTTTTTT	CASSPWGGNEKLFF
TRBJ2-5	TRBD1	TRBV7-8	NA	TGTGCCAGCAGCTCCAACAGGGGGCGGGAGACCCAGTACTTC	CASSSNRGRETQYF
TRBJ2-7	NA	TRBV28	NA	TGTGCCAGCACCTCGATCCAGAAAGATATCTACGAGCAGTACTTC	CASTSIQKDIYEQYF
TRBJ1-5	NA	TRBV7-2	NA	TGTGCCAGCAGCCCTGGCTGGGCAGAGCCCCAGCATTTT	CASSPGWAEPQHF
TRBJ2-1	TRBD2	TRBV10-2	NA	TGCGCCAGCAGTGAGCCGGGACTAGCGGGGGCTGGGAATGAGCAGTTCTTC	CASSEPGLAGAGNEQFF
TRBJ1-1	TRBD1	TRBV2	NA	TGTGCCAGCAGTGTCAACCAGGGGGAGAAAGCTTTCTTT	CASSVNQGEKAFF
TRBJ2-3	TRBD2	TRBV16	NA	TGTGCCAGCAGCCAATTAGGAGCGGGGAGCACAGATACGCAGTATTTT	CASSQLGAGSTDTQYF
TRBJ2-3	NA	TRBV23-1	NA	TGCGCCAGCAGTCAATCAACGCTAGCCTTTAGCACAGATACGCAGTATTTT	CASSQSTLAFSTDTQYF
TRBJ1-2	TRBD1	TRBV10-3	NA	TGTGCCATCAGTGAGTCGGGGCAGGGGGCAGGTTCTGGCTACACCTTC	CAISESGQGAGSGYTF
TRBJ1-5	NA	TRBV15	NA	TGTGCCACCAGCAGAGAATCTGGGGCAGGTCAGCCCCAGCATTTT	CATSRESGAGQPQHF
TRBJ2-5	NA	TRBV4-2	NA	TGTGCCAGCAGCCAAGGAACGTGGGAGACCCAGTACTTC	CASSQGTWETQYF
TRBJ1-2	TRBD1	TRBV11-2	NA	TGTGCCAGCAGCTCCCTACAGGGGGGTATTACCTATGGCTACACCTTC	CASSSLQGGITYGYTF
TRBJ2-3	NA	TRBV5-1	NA	TGCGCCAGCAGCCCCGGGGAAATCAAGCCCACAGATACGCAGTATTTT	CASSPGEIKPTDTQYF
TRBJ2-3	NA	TRBV7-2	NA	TGTGCCAGCAGCTTATTTCAGGGAACAGATACGCAGTATTTT	CASSLFQGTDTQYF
TRBJ2-7	NA	TRBV5-1	NA	TGCGCCAGCAGCTTGTATCCGGGCGTCTACGAGCAGTACTTC	CASSLYPGVYEQYF
TRBJ1-2	NA	TRBV28	NA	TGTGCCAGCAGTTGGGCCCAAGCTAACTATGGCTACACCTTC	CASSWAQANYGYTF
TRBJ2-7	NA	TRBV20-1	NA	TGCAGTGCTAGAGACCGGTGGGAGCAGTACTTC	CSARDRWEQYF
TRBJ1-1	NA	TRBV5-1	NA	TGCGCCAGCAGGGCCGCGGGCTCGAACACTGAAGCTTTCTTT	CASRAAGSNTEAFF
TRBJ2-3	NA	TRBV7-2	NA	TGTGCCAGCAGCTTAGGCGGGGCCAAAGATACGCAGTATTTT	CASSLGGAKDTQYF
TRBJ1-2	NA	TRBV6-1	NA	TGTGCCAGCAATAGACAGCGATATGGCTACACCTTC	CASNRQRYGYTF
TRBJ2-3	NA	TRBV9	NA	TGTGCCAGCAGCGTAGGAAGCACAGATACGCAGTATTTT	CASSVGSTDTQYF
TRBJ2-7	NA	TRBV9	NA	TGTGCCAGCAGCGTAGATGCAGGCACTGCCTTTACCTACGAGCAGTACTTC	CASSVDAGTAFTYEQYF
TRBJ2-4	TRBD1	TRBV7-2	few	TGTGCCAGCAGCCCCAGGACCGGGACAGGAAACCTAGCCAAAAACATTCAGTACTTC	CASSPRTGTGNLAKNIQYF
TRBJ2-6	TRBD1	TRBV5-1	NA	TGCGCCAGCAGCTTGATTGCACAGGGGTCTGGGGCCAACGTCCTGACTTTC	CASSLIAQGSGANVLTF
TRBJ1-2	TRBD1	TRBV7-2	NA	TGTGCCAGCAGCTTACAGGGGGGTGAAACAAGCTATGGCTACACCTTC	CASSLQGGETSYGYTF
TRBJ2-1	NA	TRBV5-1	once	TGCGCCAGCTCCCGGGACATAATGACGGGCAATGAGCAGTTCTTC	CASSRDIMTGNEQFF
TRBJ1-1	NA	TRBV6-4	NA	TGTGCCAGCAGTGAACAGCAAAACACTGAAGCTTTCTTT	CASSEQQNTEAFF
TRBJ1-5	TRBD1	TRBV29-1	NA	TGCAGCGCCGGACAGGGCAATCAGCCCCAGCATTTT	CSAGQGNQPQHF
TRBJ1-2	TRBD1	TRBV28	NA	TGTGCCAGCAGTTCGCGGACAGGGGCCGTATCGGTGGGCTACACCTTC	CASSSRTGAVSVGYTF